This T cell receptor (beta chain) comes out of a study of molecular identifiers for immune sequencing clone quantification. Notes on the study in general: Barcode sharing among identical TCR molecules could make large clones appear smaller. More than 99% of effector molecules, versus under 1% of naive-cell molecules, belonged to clones above 20 RNA copies.

Each CDR3 protein is one row after TCRdb ran MiXCR on the PCR reads. The data hold fewer than 25,000 distinct CDR3 sequences, with under 25% observed a single time. Using a CD8+CD4-CCR7+CD45RA+ phenotype, naive CD8 T cells were sorted. Turning to this clonotype: The antigen is not known.

The clonotype comes from a human donor in good health. Some libraries in this study had Jurkat cell RNA spiked in. The specimen sequenced was naive CD8+ T cells from blood, with Jurkat cell RNA spiked in. Subset noted: FACS-sorted CD8+CD4-CCR7+CD45RA+ naive T cells.

The CDR3 nucleotides read TGCAGTGCCCCAGACACGTACGAGCAGTACTTC. This codes for CSAPDTYEQYF. The V call is TRBV20-1, the J call TRBJ2-7; D remains unclear. The length of the CDR3 is 11 residues. Looked up from germline, CDR1 is DFQATT and CDR2 is SNEGSKA (reference sequence). V lost 6 bases and J lost 4, with 10 bases in between.